Listed here is a single T cell receptor beta chain. V was pared by 5 bases and J by 5 bases, with 16 bases between. CDR1 and CDR2 from the germline V gene are PRHDT and FYEKMQ (reference sequence). The CDR3 is 14 residues long. In TCRdb, the PCR reads were re-called with MiXCR into one record per CDR3 protein. The sample consists of about 630,000 distinct CDR3 sequences, 25% of them appearing once. The data were obtained in a study of molecular identifiers for immune sequencing clone quantification. The chain couples TRBV13 to TRBJ2-7; D may be TRBD1 (6 bases). The clonotype was recovered from a human donor in good health. Some libraries in this study had Jurkat cell RNA spiked in. The sample comprised naive CD8+ T cells from blood, with Jurkat cell RNA spiked in. Described subset: FACS-sorted CD8+CD4-CCR7+CD45RA+ naive T cells. CDR3 protein: CASSLPNRADEQYF. DNA of the CDR3: TGTGCCAGCAGCCTTCCGAACAGGGCCGACGAGCAGTACTTC. Supplemented by reference TRBV13 and TRBJ2-7, the full variable domain reads AAGVIQSPRHLIKEKRETATLKCYPIPRHDTVYWYQQGPGQDPQFLISFYEKMQSDKGSIPDRFSAQQFSDYHSELNMSSLELGDSALYFCASSLPNRADEQYFGPGTRLTVT.